This TCR beta chain was recovered during a study of glioma-infiltrating T cells after dendritic cell vaccination. On the study more broadly: Between the early 2000s and the early 2010s, patients got autologous tumor lysate-pulsed dendritic cell vaccines. Findings and limits, study-wide: Higher TCR clonality did not directly relate to longer survival.

Time point in this sample: after dendritic cell vaccination, including at tumor progression/relapse. Points on this clone: Its specificity is unknown.

Up to 2 ug genomic DNA was used for TCRB CDR3 amplification. Libraries were prepared by immunoSEQ multiplex PCR; TCRdb keeps only in-frame clonotypes and omits some of them. The data hold just under 60,000 clones, with about four fifths observed a single time. The V and J ends lost 4 bases and 6 bases, in that order; junction bases with no gene match: 7. The V gene's germline CDR1 is MDHEN and CDR2 SYDVKM. The CDR3 has 14 amino acids. Here the sequenced sample was blood, taken after dendritic cell vaccination. The V call is TRBV28, the J call TRBJ2-7; TRBD1 matches at 9 bases. The sequence was collected from a human donor with glioblastoma. CDR3 in amino acids: CASSSYRGLSEQYF. In DNA form, the CDR3 reads TGTGCCAGCAGTTCATACAGGGGGCTTTCCGAGCAGTACTTC. The full variable domain, in which reference TRBV28 and TRBJ2-7 provide the parts outside the CDR3, is DVKVTQSSRYLVKRTGEKVFLECVQDMDHENMFWYRQDPGLGLRLIYFSYDVKMKEKGDIPEGYSVSREKKERFSLILESASTNQTSMYLCASSSYRGLSEQYFGPGTRLTVT.